The 11 T cell receptor beta chains in this list originate from one sample, sequenced in a study of T cell responses to AZD1222 COVID-19 vaccine. The method was immunoSEQ multiplex PCR; TCRdb's version includes in-frame clones alone and lacks a portion of them. The profile shows about 150,000 clones, about 95% of them singletons. Sequencing was performed on peripheral blood, taken on day 0 of AZD1222 vaccination. The receptors were sampled from an adult in good health.

This clone has a single count. V and J are TRBV19 and TRBJ1-6, with 10 bases aligning to TRBD1. In germline, CDR1 is LNHDA, CDR2 SQIVND (reference sequence). CDR3 length equals 14 residues. J gave up 9 bases and V 8 bases, and 7 bases lay outside the gene matches. The CDR3 spells CASELGTGVSPLHF. DNA of the CDR3: TGTGCCAGTGAATTGGGGACAGGGGTTTCACCCCTCCACTTT. Filled out from reference TRBV19 and TRBJ1-6, the complete variable domain reads DGGITQSPKYLFRKEGQNVTLSCEQNLNHDAMYWYRQDPGQGLRLIYYSQIVNDFQKGDIAEGYSVSREKKESFPLTVTSAQKNPTAFYLCASELGTGVSPLHFGNGTRLTVT.

The rearrangement links TRBV5-1 to TRBJ2-5, with a weak D call TRBD2 (7 bases). Germline CDR1 SGHRS, CDR2 YFSETQ. This CDR3 region has 15 residues. V lost 3 bases to trimming and J lost 1 base, with 13 bases between them. CDR3: CASSSGGAPQETQYF. The DNA of the CDR3 is TGCGCCAGCAGCTCGGGGGGCGCGCCCCAAGAGACCCAGTACTTC. Full variable domain (rest looked up from reference TRBV5-1 and TRBJ2-5): KAGVTQTPRYLIKTRGQQVTLSCSPISGHRSVSWYQQTPGQGLQFLFEYFSETQRNKGNFPGRFSGRQFSNSRSEMNVSTLELGDSALYLCASSSGGAPQETQYFGPGTRLLVL.

This sequence joins TRBV3-1 (or the pseudogene TRBV3-2) and TRBJ1-2, with D tentatively TRBD1 (6 bases). The germline V gene has CDR1 LGHDT and CDR2 YNNKEL (reference sequence). Between the trimmed V and J ends, which lost 4 bases and 4 bases, there was a span of 16 bases. This CDR3 is built from 15 residues. CDR3 sequence: CASSPGGRAGYGYTF. Here the CDR3 DNA reads TGTGCCAGCAGCCCCGGGGGCAGGGCTGGCTATGGCTACACCTTC.

The chain couples TRBV19 to TRBJ1-1, with a tentative D call TRBD1 (6 bases). Germline V lookup: CDR1 LNHDA, CDR2 SQIVND (reference sequence). The V and J ends lost 7 bases and 0 bases respectively, with 15 bases between them. CDR3 length equals 15 residues. The CDR3 DNA reads TGTGCCAGTAAACCGGACAGAGAGATGAACACTGAAGCTTTCTTT. Its translation is CASKPDREMNTEAFF.

The V gene is TRBV4-1, the J gene TRBJ1-5; no reliable D call. The V gene lost 0 bases and the J gene lost 7 bases, with 10 bases spanning the gap. Germline loops: CDR1 MGHRA, CDR2 YSYEKL. The CDR3 is 14 amino acids. CDR3 sequence (DNA): TGCGCCAGCAGCCAAGAGGCCCGTGGGCAGCCCCAGCATTTT. Its protein is CASSQEARGQPQHF.

The V call is TRBV20-1, the J call TRBJ2-1; D unclear. CDR3 length: 11 amino acids. CDR1 DFQATT and CDR2 SNEGSKA come from the germline V gene (reference sequence). Trimming removed 0 bases from V and 8 bases from J, with 5 bases in between. In DNA form, the CDR3 reads TGCAGTGCTAGAGATTTCGATGAGCAGTTCTTC. Encoded protein: CSARDFDEQFF.

Regarding this clone: Compared with germline, one end of the junction differs, possibly owing to a read error. This rearrangement joins TRBV7-9 to TRBJ2-1; 9 bases map to TRBD1. The CDR3 is 16 residues long. Germline CDR1 reads SEHNR; CDR2 reads FQNEAQ (reference sequence). The DNA for the CDR3 is TGTGCCAGCAGCTTAGGAGCGACAGGGGGTTACACTGAGCAGTTCTTC. This translates into CASSLGATGGYTEQFF.

The chain recombines TRBV5-4 with TRBJ2-2; 8 positions match TRBD1. Trimming cost V 3 bases and J 3 bases; bases outside gene matches: 4. CDR3 length: 15 amino acids. Per germline, CDR1 SGHNT and CDR2 YYREEE (reference sequence). CDR3 nucleotides: TGTGCCAGCAGCTCATCAGGGGGCTACACCGGGGAGCTGTTTTTT. Its protein product is CASSSSGGYTGELFF.

This chain joins TRBV6-1 and TRBJ1-4; perhaps TRBD1 as D (5 bases). This CDR3 is 17 amino acids long. CDR1 MNHNS and CDR2 SASEGT come from the germline V gene. V lost 2 bases and J lost 8, with 21 bases in between. The CDR3 DNA follows: TGTGCCAGCAGTGAACCGTTCTTTGGGGGATGGTTGGAAAAACTGTTTTTT. It encodes CASSEPFFGGWLEKLFF.

The chain couples TRBV7-8 to TRBJ1-1; the match to TRBD1 covers 7 bases. The trim removed 5 bases at V and 1 base at J, leaving 10 bases unmatched. Germline loops: CDR1 SGHVS, CDR2 FQNEAQ. This CDR3 region has 16 residues. CDR3 sequence: CASSRGGIRRNTEAFF. DNA for the CDR3: TGTGCCAGCAGCCGAGGGGGCATCCGGAGGAACACTGAAGCTTTCTTT.

The chain has TRBV6-6 and TRBJ2-3; maybe TRBD1 (6 bases). V lost 4 bases to trimming and J lost 6 bases, with 17 bases between them. Germline V gene data show CDR1 as MNHNY and CDR2 as SVGAGI (reference sequence). This CDR3 has 15 amino acids. The CDR3 DNA reads as TGTGCCAGCAGTTTTTCGCCCGGACAGAAGGATACGCAGTATTTT. Translating gives CASSFSPGQKDTQYF.